This T cell receptor beta chain was captured in a study of cytomegalovirus exposure and HLA in healthy donors. Study overall: The roughly 110 validation repertoires were produced on the same platform as the 720 or so repertoires of the first cohort. This was reported in a later analysis. General observations from the study: Rare TCR sequences dominated, though some public TCRs recurred in many donors. In the 130 or so validation repertoires, about 94% of cluster scores exceeded 0, per a later analysis.

There are 14 residues in the CDR3. V shed 6 bases and J shed 7 bases, with 16 bases lying between them. The germline CDR1 and CDR2 sequences are MNHNY and SVGAGI (reference sequence). With regard to this clone: Its target is not known.

The table came from immunoSEQ multiplex PCR; TCRdb's copy has only in-frame clones and leaves some out. The repertoire holds about 130,000 clones, with 80% to 90% as singletons. Material for sequencing was PBMCs. The clonotype comes from a woman in her twenties or thirties in good health and CMV-seropositive. This sequence joins TRBV6-6 and TRBJ2-1; perhaps TRBD1 as D (6 bases). Written as DNA, the CDR3 is TGTGCCAGCAGCCTTCTCACAGGGTATAATGAGCAGTTCTTC. It translates to CASSLLTGYNEQFF.